This T cell receptor (beta chain) emerged from a study of yellow fever vaccine responses in identical twins. Broader study findings: Twins reportedly appeared to share part of their vaccine T cell response while keeping part individual.

One entry per CDR3 protein, called by TCRdb with MiXCR from the RT-PCR reads. The sample includes about 16,000 distinct CDR3 sequences, roughly 80% of them seen just once. With 3 bases removed from V and 3 bases from J, the gap between germline ends came to 15 bases. The germline V gene has CDR1 SGHDN and CDR2 FVKESK. CDR3 length: 16 amino acids. Concerning this clonotype itself: The antigen remains undetermined.

The source was T cells from blood (PBMCs), unsorted or a sorted subset (not recorded which), collected before or after yellow fever vaccination (not recorded which). The rearrangement links TRBV14 to TRBJ2-1, with a tentative D call TRBD1 (6 bases). The receptor was derived from a woman aged 18-29 years who received the yellow fever vaccine. CDR3 sequence: CASSHHTGTGYNEQFF. CDR3 DNA sequence: TGTGCCAGCAGCCATCATACAGGGACGGGCTACAATGAGCAGTTCTTC.